These 4 T cell receptor beta chains were all obtained from the same sample, sequenced in a study of blood T cell repertoires in COVID-19. TCRdb's table, derived via immunoSEQ multiplex PCR, lists solely in-frame clones and lacks some. The table includes 20,000 to 30,000 clones, around 89% detected once. The sample consisted of peripheral blood. The receptors shown here come from a woman aged 60-75 years with active COVID-19.

J is TRBJ2-3 and V is TRBV29-1, with 8 bases aligning to TRBD2. Trimming at V came to 7 bases and at J to 4 bases, leaving 13 bases not matched to a gene. This CDR3 is built from 15 residues. CDR1 is SQVTM, CDR2 ANQGSEA, per germline. CDR3 loop: CSGRTWGLGADTQYF. Written as DNA, the CDR3 is TGCAGCGGCCGAACCTGGGGACTAGGGGCAGATACGCAGTATTTT.

This chain links TRBV6-2 or TRBV6-3 with TRBJ2-3; TRBD2 aligns across 7 bases. With 2 bases clipped from V and 2 bases from J, the junction kept 7 bases outside the gene matches. The CDR3 extends over 16 amino acids. Germline V gives CDR1 MNHEY, CDR2 SVGEGT. CDR3 region: CASSYGPSGATDTQYF. The CDR3 DNA reads as TGTGCCAGCAGTTACGGGCCCAGCGGGGCCACAGATACGCAGTATTTT.

This clone was seen only a few times. The chain employs TRBV6-7 and TRBJ2-7; 12 bases line up with TRBD2. TRBV6-7 has ORF status, its function being uncertain. The ends lost 5 bases at V and 5 bases at J; junction bases unmatched: 7. The CDR3 covers 15 residues. This chain's CDR3 is CASSQTSGRGDEQYF. The DNA for the CDR3 is TGTGCCAGCAGTCAGACTAGCGGGAGAGGAGACGAGCAGTACTTC.

This clone was counted a single time. The V call is TRBV9, the J call TRBJ2-2; D is undetermined. The V end was cut by 3 bases, the J end by 4 bases, with 16 bases between. The V gene's germline CDR1 is SGDLS and CDR2 YYNGEE. The CDR3 length is 16 residues. CDR3 in DNA: TGTGCCAGCAGCGGGGCGTCTCGTACCTTCACCGGGGAGCTGTTTTTT. Its translation is CASSGASRTFTGELFF.